These T cell receptor beta chains were read from a single sample in a study of tumor and adjacent non-tumor tissue in lung cancer. TCRdb itself ran the multiplex PCR reads through MiXCR, one entry per CDR3 protein. The sample contains 85,000 or so distinct CDR3 sequences, around 80% of which appear only once. The sequencing sample was made of distant non-tumor lung tissue. All receptors come from a woman in her fifties or sixties with non-small cell lung cancer. Both conserved end residues are part of each CDR3. Each record gives: J gene, D gene, clone size, V gene, CDR3 protein, CDR3 DNA. The D gene is left open where the match is weak. The size of a clone is reported for some rows only, either as once, few or many, or as a class for expanded clones.

j_gene: TRBJ1-2
d_gene: TRBD1
abundance: once
v_gene: TRBV4-2
CDR3aa: CASSQETGVSYDYTF
CDR3nt: TGTGCCAGCAGCCAAGAGACAGGGGTCAGTTATGACTACACCTTC

j_gene: TRBJ2-1
d_gene: TRBD2
abundance: -
v_gene: TRBV6-5
CDR3aa: CAISYSGTSGIHNEQFF
CDR3nt: TGTGCCATCAGTTACTCGGGGACTAGCGGGATTCACAATGAGCAGTTCTTC

j_gene: TRBJ2-5
d_gene: TRBD2
abundance: once
v_gene: TRBV20-1
CDR3aa: CSAASGVGQEPQYF
CDR3nt: TGCAGTGCTGCTAGCGGGGTAGGTCAAGAGCCCCAGTACTTC

j_gene: TRBJ1-5
d_gene: -
abundance: -
v_gene: TRBV11-2
CDR3aa: CANSLASNQPQHF
CDR3nt: TGTGCCAACAGCTTGGCGAGCAATCAGCCCCAACATTTT

j_gene: TRBJ2-5
d_gene: TRBD1
abundance: -
v_gene: TRBV10-3
CDR3aa: CAISEGQGVKETQYF
CDR3nt: TGCGCCATCAGTGAGGGACAGGGGGTAAAGGAGACCCAGTACTTC

j_gene: TRBJ1-2
d_gene: TRBD1
abundance: once
v_gene: TRBV29-1
CDR3aa: CSVTGGAEYGYTF
CDR3nt: TGCAGCGTGACAGGGGGTGCGGAGTATGGCTACACCTTC

j_gene: TRBJ2-3
d_gene: -
abundance: -
v_gene: TRBV6-1
CDR3aa: CASLNPGAGDTQYF
CDR3nt: TGTGCCAGCTTAAATCCGGGAGCAGGGGATACGCAGTATTTT

j_gene: TRBJ2-7
d_gene: TRBD2
abundance: -
v_gene: TRBV29-1
CDR3aa: CTVEGASGAPGAEQYF
CDR3nt: TGCACCGTTGAAGGGGCTAGCGGGGCCCCGGGGGCCGAGCAATACTTC

j_gene: TRBJ2-3
d_gene: -
abundance: -
v_gene: TRBV29-1
CDR3aa: CSALWGDTQYF
CDR3nt: TGCAGCGCCCTCTGGGGAGATACACAGTATTTT

j_gene: TRBJ2-1
d_gene: TRBD2
abundance: -
v_gene: TRBV5-1
CDR3aa: CANNFPWGTSGRAAYNEQFF
CDR3nt: TGCGCCAACAATTTTCCTTGGGGGACTAGCGGGAGGGCCGCCTACAATGAACAGTTCTTC

j_gene: TRBJ2-1
d_gene: -
abundance: once
v_gene: TRBV12-3/TRBV12-4
CDR3aa: CVSSSPGRGSNGQFF
CDR3nt: TGTGTCAGCAGTTCCCCGGGACGGGGATCTAATGGGCAATTCTTC

j_gene: TRBJ1-3
d_gene: -
abundance: -
v_gene: TRBV6-1
CDR3aa: CASSGQSGNTIYF
CDR3nt: TGTGCCAGCAGTGGACAAAGCGGAAACACCATATATTTT

j_gene: TRBJ1-6
d_gene: -
abundance: many
v_gene: TRBV6-1
CDR3aa: CASSEEQENSPLHF
CDR3nt: TGTGCCAGCAGTGAAGAACAGGAAAATTCACCCCTCCACTTT

j_gene: TRBJ2-1
d_gene: -
abundance: many
v_gene: TRBV10-3
CDR3aa: CAATDSYGYNEQFF
CDR3nt: TGTGCCGCAACAGACTCCTATGGCTACAATGAGCAGTTCTTC

j_gene: TRBJ2-2
d_gene: -
abundance: few
v_gene: TRBV6-5
CDR3aa: CTSRGGLDTRELFF
CDR3nt: TGTACCAGCAGAGGCGGGTTGGACACCCGGGAGCTGTTTTTT

j_gene: TRBJ1-2
d_gene: TRBD1
abundance: -
v_gene: TRBV20-1
CDR3aa: CSATGTGGHGYTF
CDR3nt: TGCAGTGCCACCGGGACAGGGGGCCACGGCTACACCTTC

j_gene: TRBJ2-5
d_gene: -
abundance: -
v_gene: TRBV10-1
CDR3aa: CARPIMREAQYF
CDR3nt: TGTGCCAGACCCATCATGAGAGAGGCCCAGTACTTC

j_gene: TRBJ2-5
d_gene: TRBD1
abundance: -
v_gene: TRBV6-6
CDR3aa: CASSPQGSQETHYF
CDR3nt: TGTGCCAGCAGCCCACAGGGGTCCCAAGAGACCCACTATTTC

j_gene: TRBJ2-6
d_gene: TRBD1
abundance: many
v_gene: TRBV11-2
CDR3aa: CASSSRQGTANVLTF
CDR3nt: TGTGCCAGCAGCTCGCGACAGGGAACGGCCAACGTCCTGACTTTC

j_gene: TRBJ2-7
d_gene: -
abundance: -
v_gene: TRBV6-2/TRBV6-3
CDR3aa: CASTYSLESYEQYF
CDR3nt: TGTGCCAGCACTTACTCCCTTGAGTCCTACGAGCAGTACTTC

j_gene: TRBJ2-1
d_gene: TRBD1
abundance: -
v_gene: TRBV18
CDR3aa: CASSFGTGSSYNEQFF
CDR3nt: TGTGCCAGCTCATTCGGGACAGGTAGCTCCTACAATGAGCAGTTCTTC

j_gene: TRBJ2-3
d_gene: -
abundance: -
v_gene: TRBV6-1
CDR3aa: CASTEGVALPTDTQYF
CDR3nt: TGCGCCAGCACTGAAGGAGTAGCACTCCCTACAGACACGCAGTATTTT

j_gene: TRBJ2-1
d_gene: -
abundance: few
v_gene: TRBV6-1
CDR3aa: CASSRDYDYNVNFF
CDR3nt: TGTGCCAGCAGCAGAGACTACGACTACAATGTGAACTTCTTC

j_gene: TRBJ2-7
d_gene: -
abundance: many
v_gene: TRBV9
CDR3aa: CASATSQGTYEQYF
CDR3nt: TGTGCCAGCGCCACGTCACAGGGCACCTACGAGCAGTACTTC

j_gene: TRBJ1-1
d_gene: -
abundance: -
v_gene: TRBV6-1
CDR3aa: CASNQGRTEAFF
CDR3nt: TGTGCCAGCAACCAAGGGAGGACTGAAGCCTTCTTT

j_gene: TRBJ2-3
d_gene: -
abundance: many
v_gene: TRBV10-3
CDR3aa: CAIKNTASTDTQYF
CDR3nt: TGTGCCATCAAAAACACAGCTAGCACAGATACGCAGTATTTT

j_gene: TRBJ2-3
d_gene: TRBD2
abundance: -
v_gene: TRBV2
CDR3aa: CASSEIAGGPADMQYF
CDR3nt: TGTGCCAGCAGTGAAATAGCGGGAGGGCCCGCAGATATGCAGTATTTT

j_gene: TRBJ2-1
d_gene: -
abundance: -
v_gene: TRBV12-3/TRBV12-4
CDR3aa: CASSLSVTGWNEQFF
CDR3nt: TGTGCCAGCAGTTTATCCGTCACAGGGTGGAATGAGCAGTTCTTC

j_gene: TRBJ2-1
d_gene: -
abundance: once
v_gene: TRBV14
CDR3aa: CASSQVSAYYNNEEFF
CDR3nt: TGTGCCAGCAGCCAAGTAAGCGCATACTATAACAATGAGGAATTCTTC

j_gene: TRBJ2-7
d_gene: TRBD1
abundance: medium-sized
v_gene: TRBV6-5
CDR3aa: CASTRQGFSYEQYF
CDR3nt: TGTGCCAGCACCCGACAGGGTTTCTCCTACGAGCAGTACTTC

j_gene: TRBJ2-2
d_gene: -
abundance: -
v_gene: TRBV6-6
CDR3aa: CASDGGDDTGGLFF
CDR3nt: TGTGCCAGCGACGGGGGCGATGACACCGGGGGGCTGTTTTTT

j_gene: TRBJ2-1
d_gene: TRBD2
abundance: -
v_gene: TRBV11-2
CDR3aa: CASSLETSGGQFF
CDR3nt: TGTGCCAGCAGCTTAGAGACTAGCGGGGGGCAGTTCTTC

j_gene: TRBJ2-2
d_gene: -
abundance: -
v_gene: TRBV4-1
CDR3aa: CASSQDARGFNTGEPLF
CDR3nt: TGCGCCAGCAGCCAAGACGCTAGAGGATTTAACACCGGGGAGCCGCTTTTT

j_gene: TRBJ2-5
d_gene: -
abundance: -
v_gene: TRBV12-3/TRBV12-4
CDR3aa: CASSESRVLGKTQYF
CDR3nt: TGTGCCAGCAGTGAATCAAGGGTGCTGGGGAAGACCCAGTACTTC

j_gene: TRBJ2-7
d_gene: -
abundance: -
v_gene: TRBV29-1
CDR3aa: CSFISVRAIQEQYF
CDR3nt: TGCAGCTTCATCAGTGTGAGGGCAATCCAAGAGCAGTACTTC

j_gene: TRBJ2-2
d_gene: -
abundance: -
v_gene: TRBV4-1
CDR3aa: CASSQEPGQNTGELLF
CDR3nt: TGCGCCAGCAGCCAAGAGCCAGGACAGAACACCGGGGAACTGCTTTTT

j_gene: TRBJ2-5
d_gene: -
abundance: -
v_gene: TRBV4-1
CDR3aa: CASGQDHGKETQYF
CDR3nt: TGCGCCAGCGGCCAAGACCACGGAAAAGAGACCCAGTATTTC

j_gene: TRBJ2-3
d_gene: TRBD1
abundance: -
v_gene: TRBV5-6
CDR3aa: CTSNMRTGLDTQYF
CDR3nt: TGTACCAGTAACATGAGGACAGGACTAGATACGCAGTATTTT

j_gene: TRBJ2-5
d_gene: -
abundance: -
v_gene: TRBV11-2
CDR3aa: CASSLEVGWRVTQYF
CDR3nt: TGTGCCAGCAGCTTAGAGGTTGGTTGGAGAGTGACCCAGTACTTC

j_gene: TRBJ2-3
d_gene: -
abundance: -
v_gene: TRBV12-3/TRBV12-4
CDR3aa: CASGLLDTQYF
CDR3nt: TGTGCCAGCGGTTTGTTAGATACGCAGTATTTT

j_gene: TRBJ1-1
d_gene: -
abundance: -
v_gene: TRBV21-1
CDR3aa: CASSKGGGKSEAFF
CDR3nt: TGTGCCAGCAGCAAAGGGGGGGGGAAATCTGAAGCTTTCTTT

j_gene: TRBJ2-2
d_gene: -
abundance: -
v_gene: TRBV10-3
CDR3aa: CAIRPATSGITGELFF
CDR3nt: TGTGCCATCAGGCCCGCGACTAGTGGGATCACCGGGGAGCTGTTTTTT

j_gene: TRBJ2-7
d_gene: -
abundance: -
v_gene: TRBV6-5
CDR3aa: CACSTRGVARGYYERYF
CDR3nt: TGTGCCTGCAGTACCCGTGGCGTTGCGCGGGGCTACTACGAGCGATACTTC

j_gene: TRBJ2-5
d_gene: TRBD2
abundance: many
v_gene: TRBV20-1
CDR3aa: CSARAGRLAGTETQYF
CDR3nt: TGCAGTGCTAGGGCAGGACGGCTAGCGGGGACTGAGACCCAGTACTTC

j_gene: TRBJ1-5
d_gene: -
abundance: -
v_gene: TRBV11-2
CDR3aa: CAGRFSGGIDQPQHF
CDR3nt: TGTGCCGGCAGGTTCTCCGGGGGAATTGATCAGCCCCAACATTTT

j_gene: TRBJ2-7
d_gene: -
abundance: many
v_gene: TRBV28
CDR3aa: CASSLSGNAPVEQYF
CDR3nt: TGTGCCAGCAGTTTATCAGGAAACGCGCCGGTCGAGCAGTACTTC

j_gene: TRBJ2-7
d_gene: TRBD1
abundance: -
v_gene: TRBV11-2
CDR3aa: CASTGTGRTYEQYF
CDR3nt: TGTGCCAGCACCGGGACAGGGCGCACCTACGAGCAGTACTTC

j_gene: TRBJ2-7
d_gene: TRBD1
abundance: -
v_gene: TRBV6-5
CDR3aa: CTSTNNPGTGAYEQYF
CDR3nt: TGTACCAGCACCAATAACCCCGGGACAGGGGCCTACGAGCAGTACTTC

j_gene: TRBJ2-1
d_gene: -
abundance: many
v_gene: TRBV5-1
CDR3aa: CASSLAAERYNEQFF
CDR3nt: TGCGCCAGCAGCTTGGCCGCGGAGAGGTACAATGAGCAGTTCTTC

j_gene: TRBJ1-1
d_gene: -
abundance: -
v_gene: TRBV29-1
CDR3aa: CSVEGTLTALDSEAFF
CDR3nt: TGCAGCGTTGAAGGGACCCTGACTGCTTTAGATTCTGAAGCTTTCTTT

j_gene: TRBJ2-4
d_gene: -
abundance: -
v_gene: TRBV5-1
CDR3aa: CASRLEGGDIQYF
CDR3nt: TGCGCCAGCAGATTGGAGGGTGGGGACATTCAGTACTTC

j_gene: TRBJ2-6
d_gene: -
abundance: -
v_gene: TRBV10-3
CDR3aa: CATTESDSGANVLTF
CDR3nt: TGTGCGACCACTGAGTCGGACTCTGGGGCCAACGTCCTGACTTTC